These 4 T cell receptor beta chains share one sample of origin, sequenced in a study of OX40 agonist ivuxolimab in advanced cancers. Some clones are missing from TCRdb's copy, which holds only in-frame ones; the method was immunoSEQ multiplex PCR. Of some 60,000 clones listed, around 90% are singletons. The sequencing here drew on CD4+ or CD8+ T cells sorted from blood, taken in a trial of the OX40 agonist ivuxolimab. These receptors were obtained from an adult with an advanced solid tumor such as melanoma, head and neck, liver or kidney cancer.

This sequence joins TRBV13 and TRBJ1-4; D is possibly TRBD1 (5 bases). Germline assignment: CDR1 PRHDT and CDR2 FYEKMQ (reference sequence). V shed 1 base and J shed 5 bases, with 14 bases lying between them. This CDR3 contains 16 residues. In nucleotides, the CDR3 is TGTGCCAGCAGCTTAGCCTCCGGGACGGGCAATGAAAAACTGTTTTTT. It translates to CASSLASGTGNEKLFF.

The chain carries TRBV5-4 and TRBJ2-1; TRBD2 agrees at 15 bases. The CDR3 runs to 15 residues. The V gene end was trimmed by 4 bases and the J gene end by 7 bases; junction bases not matched to a gene: 3. Looked up from germline, CDR1 is SGHNT and CDR2 is YYREEE (reference sequence). Here the CDR3 DNA reads TGTGCCAGCAGCACCGGACTAGCGGGGGGGAATGAGCAGTTCTTC. Translated, it gives CASSTGLAGGNEQFF.

This chain uses TRBV30 with TRBJ1-5; tentatively, D is TRBD1 (6 bases). This CDR3 comprises 13 residues. Trimming cost V 2 bases and J 5 bases, with 10 bases left between them. Germline V gene sequence: CDR1 GTSNPN, CDR2 SVGIG (reference sequence). The CDR3 reads CAWSRDTYQPQHF. DNA of the CDR3: TGTGCCTGGAGTCGGGACACCTATCAGCCCCAGCATTTT. The variable domain in full, with the rest retrieved from reference TRBV30 and TRBJ1-5, is SQTIHQWPATLVQPVGSPLSLECTVEGTSNPNLYWYRQAAGRGLQLLFYSVGIGQISSEVPQNLSASRPQDRQFILSSKKLLLSDSGFYLCAWSRDTYQPQHFGDGTRLSIL.

This clone occurred once. The chain has TRBV7-6 and TRBJ2-3; D remains unclear. V shed 4 bases and J shed 2 bases, with 10 bases lying between them. The germline CDR1 and CDR2 sequences are SGHVS and FNYEAQ. The CDR3 has 14 amino acids. The chain's CDR3 is CASSSSTYTDTQYF. As DNA, the CDR3 is TGTGCCAGCAGCTCCAGTACCTACACAGATACGCAGTATTTT.